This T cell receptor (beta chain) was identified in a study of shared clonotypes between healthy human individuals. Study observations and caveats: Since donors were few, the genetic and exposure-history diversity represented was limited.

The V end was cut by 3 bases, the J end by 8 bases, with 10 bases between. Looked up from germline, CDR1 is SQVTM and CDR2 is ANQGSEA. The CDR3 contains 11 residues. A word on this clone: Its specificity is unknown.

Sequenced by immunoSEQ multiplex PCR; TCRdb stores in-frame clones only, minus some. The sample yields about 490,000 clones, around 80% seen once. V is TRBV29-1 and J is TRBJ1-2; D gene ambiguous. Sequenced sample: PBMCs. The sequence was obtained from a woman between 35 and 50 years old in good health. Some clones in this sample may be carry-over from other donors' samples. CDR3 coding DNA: TGCAGCGTTGAGAGGCTGGGGGGCTACACCTTC. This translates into CSVERLGGYTF.